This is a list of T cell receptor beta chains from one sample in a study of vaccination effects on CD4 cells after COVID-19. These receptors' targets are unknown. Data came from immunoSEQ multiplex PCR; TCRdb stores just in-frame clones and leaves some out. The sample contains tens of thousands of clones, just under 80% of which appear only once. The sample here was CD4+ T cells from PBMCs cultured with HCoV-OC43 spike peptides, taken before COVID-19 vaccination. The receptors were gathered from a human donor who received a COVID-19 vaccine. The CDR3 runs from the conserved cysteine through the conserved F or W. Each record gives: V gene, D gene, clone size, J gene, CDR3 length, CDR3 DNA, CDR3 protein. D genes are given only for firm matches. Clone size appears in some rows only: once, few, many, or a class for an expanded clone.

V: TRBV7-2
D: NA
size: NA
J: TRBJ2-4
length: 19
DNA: TGTGCCAGCAGCCCACCCGCGGGACTCTACCAACTAGCCAAAAACATTCAGTACTTC
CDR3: CASSPPAGLYQLAKNIQYF

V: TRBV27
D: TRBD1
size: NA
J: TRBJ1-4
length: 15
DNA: TGTGCCAGCAGCCCCCTGACAGGGATTAATGAAAAACTGTTTTTT
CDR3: CASSPLTGINEKLFF

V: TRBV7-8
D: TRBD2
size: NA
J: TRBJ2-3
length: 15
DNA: TGTGCCAGCAGCGATACCGGGACTAGCGTAGATACGCAGTATTTT
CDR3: CASSDTGTSVDTQYF

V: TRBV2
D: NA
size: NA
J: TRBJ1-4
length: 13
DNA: TGTGCCAGCATAGGGACTTGGGATGAAAAACTGTTTTTT
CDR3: CASIGTWDEKLFF

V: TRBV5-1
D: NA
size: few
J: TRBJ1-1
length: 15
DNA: TGCGCCAGCAGCTCCATCGGGACGGTAGGCACTGAAGCTTTCTTT
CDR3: CASSSIGTVGTEAFF

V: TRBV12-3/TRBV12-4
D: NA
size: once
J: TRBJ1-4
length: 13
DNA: TGTGCCAGCATGGGTCAGACTAATGAAAAACTGTTTTTT
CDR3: CASMGQTNEKLFF

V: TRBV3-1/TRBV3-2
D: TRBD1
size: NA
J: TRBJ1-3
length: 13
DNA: TGTGCCAGCAACCCGACAGGGGGAAACACCATATATTTT
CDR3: CASNPTGGNTIYF

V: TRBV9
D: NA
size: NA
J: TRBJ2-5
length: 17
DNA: TGTGCCAGCAGCGTAGGGGGTGCAGGGCTGGCCCAAGAGACCCAGTACTTC
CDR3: CASSVGGAGLAQETQYF

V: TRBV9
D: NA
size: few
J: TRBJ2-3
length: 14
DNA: TGTGCCAGCAGCGTAGACCTCGCGGCAGATACGCAGTATTTT
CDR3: CASSVDLAADTQYF

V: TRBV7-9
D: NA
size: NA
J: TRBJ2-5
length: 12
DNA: TGTGCCAGCAGCCTTCGGGAAGAGACCCAGTACTTC
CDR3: CASSLREETQYF

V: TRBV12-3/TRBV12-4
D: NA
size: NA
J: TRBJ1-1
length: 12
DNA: TGTGCCAGCAAACTATGGAACACTGAAGCTTTCTTT
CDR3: CASKLWNTEAFF

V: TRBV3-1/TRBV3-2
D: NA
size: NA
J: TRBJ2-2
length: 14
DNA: TGTGCCAGCAGGACCAGCGCGAACACCGGGGAGCTGTTTTTT
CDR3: CASRTSANTGELFF

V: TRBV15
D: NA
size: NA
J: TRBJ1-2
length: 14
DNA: TGTGCCACCAGCAGAGATTCAGGGGTCTATGGCTACACCTTC
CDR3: CATSRDSGVYGYTF